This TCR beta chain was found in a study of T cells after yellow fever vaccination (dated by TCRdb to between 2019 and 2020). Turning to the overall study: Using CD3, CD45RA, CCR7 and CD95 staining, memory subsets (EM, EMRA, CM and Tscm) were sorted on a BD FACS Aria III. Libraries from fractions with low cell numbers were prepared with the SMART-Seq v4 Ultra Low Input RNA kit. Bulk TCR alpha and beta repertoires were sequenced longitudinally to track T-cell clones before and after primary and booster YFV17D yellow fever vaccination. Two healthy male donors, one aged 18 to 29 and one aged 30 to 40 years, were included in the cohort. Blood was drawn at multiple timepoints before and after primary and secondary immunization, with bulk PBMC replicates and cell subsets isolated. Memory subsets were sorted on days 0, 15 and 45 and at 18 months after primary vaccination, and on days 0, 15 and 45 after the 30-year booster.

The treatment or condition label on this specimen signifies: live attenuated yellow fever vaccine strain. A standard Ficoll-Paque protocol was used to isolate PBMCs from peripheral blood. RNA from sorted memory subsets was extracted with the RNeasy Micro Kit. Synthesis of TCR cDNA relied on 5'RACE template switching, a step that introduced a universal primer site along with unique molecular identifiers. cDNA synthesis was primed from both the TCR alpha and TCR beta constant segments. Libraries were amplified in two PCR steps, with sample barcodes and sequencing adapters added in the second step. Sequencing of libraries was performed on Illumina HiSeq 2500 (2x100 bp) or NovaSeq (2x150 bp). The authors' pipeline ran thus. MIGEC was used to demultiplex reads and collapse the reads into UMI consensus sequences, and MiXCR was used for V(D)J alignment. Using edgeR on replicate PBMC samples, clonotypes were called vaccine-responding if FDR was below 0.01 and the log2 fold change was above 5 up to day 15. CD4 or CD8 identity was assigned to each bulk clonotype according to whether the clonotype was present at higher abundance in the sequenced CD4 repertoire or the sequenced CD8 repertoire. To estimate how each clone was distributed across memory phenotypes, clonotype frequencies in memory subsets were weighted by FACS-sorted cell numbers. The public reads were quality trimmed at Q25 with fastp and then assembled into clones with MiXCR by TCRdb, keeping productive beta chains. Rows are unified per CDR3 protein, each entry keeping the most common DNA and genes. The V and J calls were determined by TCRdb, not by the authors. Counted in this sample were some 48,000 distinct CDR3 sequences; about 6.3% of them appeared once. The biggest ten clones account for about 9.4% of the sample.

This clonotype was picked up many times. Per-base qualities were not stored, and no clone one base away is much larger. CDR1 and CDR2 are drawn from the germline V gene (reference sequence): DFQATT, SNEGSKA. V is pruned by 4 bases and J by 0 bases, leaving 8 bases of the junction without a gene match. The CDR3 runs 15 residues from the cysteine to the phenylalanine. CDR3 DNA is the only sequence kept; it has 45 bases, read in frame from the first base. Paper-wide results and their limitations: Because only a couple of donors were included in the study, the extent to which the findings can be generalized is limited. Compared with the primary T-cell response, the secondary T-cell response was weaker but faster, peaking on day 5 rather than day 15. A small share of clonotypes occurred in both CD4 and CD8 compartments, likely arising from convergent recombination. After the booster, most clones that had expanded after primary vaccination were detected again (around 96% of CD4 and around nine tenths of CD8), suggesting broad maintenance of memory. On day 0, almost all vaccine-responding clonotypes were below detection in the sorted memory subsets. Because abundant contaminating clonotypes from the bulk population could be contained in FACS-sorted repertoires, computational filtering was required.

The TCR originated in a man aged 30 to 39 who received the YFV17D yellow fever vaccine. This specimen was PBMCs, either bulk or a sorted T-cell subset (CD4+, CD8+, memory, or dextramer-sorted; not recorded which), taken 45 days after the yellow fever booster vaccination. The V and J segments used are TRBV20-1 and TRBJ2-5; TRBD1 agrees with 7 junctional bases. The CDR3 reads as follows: CSAKTGAPNQETQYF. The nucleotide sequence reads TGCAGTGCTAAAACAGGGGCCCCAAACCAAGAGACCCAGTACTTC.